This T cell receptor beta chain was observed in a study of blood T cell repertoires in COVID-19. The V gene's germline CDR1 is SNHLY and CDR2 FYNNEI. The V end lost 4 bases, the J end lost 8 bases, and 16 bases lay between the germline ends. The CDR3 spans 14 residues. Only in-frame clones appear in the TCRdb table, and some are missing; sequencing was by immunoSEQ multiplex PCR. The profile shows almost 400,000 clones, roughly 90% of them singletons. The specimen was PBMCs or T cells enriched from blood (not recorded which). The gene calls are TRBV2 and TRBJ2-3; D gene uncertain. The receptor comes from a woman between 25 and 40 years old with acute COVID-19. The CDR3 reads CASSVEKAGGTQYF. In DNA form, the CDR3 reads TGTGCCAGCAGTGTAGAAAAGGCCGGCGGTACGCAGTATTTT.